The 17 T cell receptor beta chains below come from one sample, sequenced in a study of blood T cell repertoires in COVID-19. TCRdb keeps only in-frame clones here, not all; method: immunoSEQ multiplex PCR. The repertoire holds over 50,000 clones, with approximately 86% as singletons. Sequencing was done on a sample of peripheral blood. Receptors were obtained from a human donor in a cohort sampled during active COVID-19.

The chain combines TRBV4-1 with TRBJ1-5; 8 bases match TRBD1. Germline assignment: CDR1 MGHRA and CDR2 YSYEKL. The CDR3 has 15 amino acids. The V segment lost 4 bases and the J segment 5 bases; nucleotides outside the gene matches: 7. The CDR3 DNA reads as TGCGCCAGCAGCCGTACCCAGGGGGCGTATCAGCCCCAGCATTTT. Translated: CASSRTQGAYQPQHF.

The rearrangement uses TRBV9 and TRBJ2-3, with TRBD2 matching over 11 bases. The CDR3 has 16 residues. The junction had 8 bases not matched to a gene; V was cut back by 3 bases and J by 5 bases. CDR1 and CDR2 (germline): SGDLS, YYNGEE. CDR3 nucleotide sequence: TGTGCCAGCAGCGGCTTAGCGGGAGGGCCTGTAGATACGCAGTATTTT. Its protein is CASSGLAGGPVDTQYF. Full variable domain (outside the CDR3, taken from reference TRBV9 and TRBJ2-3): DSGVTQTPKHLITATGQRVTLRCSPRSGDLSVYWYQQSLDQGLQFLIQYYNGEERAKGNILERFSAQQFPDLHSELNLSSLELGDSALYFCASSGLAGGPVDTQYFGPGTRLTVL.

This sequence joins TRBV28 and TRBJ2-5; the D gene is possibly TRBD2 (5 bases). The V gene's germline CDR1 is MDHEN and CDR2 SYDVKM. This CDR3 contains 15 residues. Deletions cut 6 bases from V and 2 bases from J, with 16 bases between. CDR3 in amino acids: CASRRTWFLQETQYF. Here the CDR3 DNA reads TGTGCCAGCAGACGGACTTGGTTCCTGCAAGAGACCCAGTACTTC.

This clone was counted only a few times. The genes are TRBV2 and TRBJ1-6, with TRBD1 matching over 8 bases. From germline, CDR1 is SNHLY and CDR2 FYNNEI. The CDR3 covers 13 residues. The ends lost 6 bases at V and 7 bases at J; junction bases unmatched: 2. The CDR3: CASRGQENSPLHF. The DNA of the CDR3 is TGTGCCAGCAGGGGACAGGAAAATTCACCCCTCCACTTT.

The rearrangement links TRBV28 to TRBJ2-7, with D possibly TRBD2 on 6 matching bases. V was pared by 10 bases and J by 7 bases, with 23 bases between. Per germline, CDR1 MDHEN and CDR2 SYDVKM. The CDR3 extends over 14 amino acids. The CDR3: CATRTGTGAGEQYF. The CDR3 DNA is TGTGCCACACGTACCGGGACTGGGGCGGGGGAGCAGTACTTC.

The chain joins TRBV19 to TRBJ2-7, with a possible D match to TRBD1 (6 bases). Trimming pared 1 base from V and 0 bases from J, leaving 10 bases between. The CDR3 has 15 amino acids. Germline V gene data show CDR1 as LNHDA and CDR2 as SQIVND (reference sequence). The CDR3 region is CASSIGKTGSYEQYF. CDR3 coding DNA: TGTGCCAGTAGTATAGGGAAGACAGGCTCCTACGAGCAGTACTTC. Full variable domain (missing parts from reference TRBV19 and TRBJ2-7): DGGITQSPKYLFRKEGQNVTLSCEQNLNHDAMYWYRQDPGQGLRLIYYSQIVNDFQKGDIAEGYSVSREKKESFPLTVTSAQKNPTAFYLCASSIGKTGSYEQYFGPGTRLTVT.

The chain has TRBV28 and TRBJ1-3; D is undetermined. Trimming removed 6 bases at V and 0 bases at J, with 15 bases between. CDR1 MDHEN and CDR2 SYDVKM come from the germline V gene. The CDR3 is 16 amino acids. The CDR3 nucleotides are TGTGCCAGCAGCCCGATTTACGGGAGCTCTGGAAACACCATATATTTT. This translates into CASSPIYGSSGNTIYF.

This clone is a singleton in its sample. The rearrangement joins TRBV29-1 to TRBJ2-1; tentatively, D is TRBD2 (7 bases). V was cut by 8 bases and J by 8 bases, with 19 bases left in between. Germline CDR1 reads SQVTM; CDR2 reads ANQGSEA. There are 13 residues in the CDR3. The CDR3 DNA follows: TGCAGCACAGCGGGACACCCGAGCGATGAGCAGTTCTTC. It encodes CSTAGHPSDEQFF.

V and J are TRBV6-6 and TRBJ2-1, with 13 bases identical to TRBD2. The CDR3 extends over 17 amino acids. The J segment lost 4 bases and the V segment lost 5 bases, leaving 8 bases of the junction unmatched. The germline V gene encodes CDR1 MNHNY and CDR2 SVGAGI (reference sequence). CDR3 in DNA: TGTGCCAGCAGTCCCGGGACTAGCGGGATGTTGTACAATGAGCAGTTCTTC. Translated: CASSPGTSGMLYNEQFF.

CDR3 DNA sequence: TGTGCTAGTGGTTTGGCAGGGAAGGGTGGCTACACCTTC. Protein: CASGLAGKGGYTF. V is TRBV12-5 and J is TRBJ1-2; possibly TRBD1 for D (5 bases). This CDR3 spans 13 amino acids. The germline V gene encodes CDR1 LGHNT and CDR2 FRNRAP. Trimming took 1 base from V and 7 from J, leaving 10 bases between them. Full variable domain (outside the CDR3, taken from reference TRBV12-5 and TRBJ1-2): DARVTQTPRHKVTEMGQEVTMRCQPILGHNTVFWYRQTMMQGLELLAYFRNRAPLDDSGMPKDRFSAEMPDATLATLKIQPSEPRDSAVYFCASGLAGKGGYTFGSGTRLTVV.

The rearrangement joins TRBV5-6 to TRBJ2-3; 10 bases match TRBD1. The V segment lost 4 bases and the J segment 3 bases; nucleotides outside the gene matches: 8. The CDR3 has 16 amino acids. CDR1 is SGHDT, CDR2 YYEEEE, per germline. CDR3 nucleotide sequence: TGTGCCAGCAGCACCGACAGGGGGCCCAGGACAGATACGCAGTATTTT. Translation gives CASSTDRGPRTDTQYF. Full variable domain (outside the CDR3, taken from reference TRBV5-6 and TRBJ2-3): DAGVTQSPTHLIKTRGQQVTLRCSPKSGHDTVSWYQQALGQGPQFIFQYYEEEERQRGNFPDRFSGHQFPNYSSELNVNALLLGDSALYLCASSTDRGPRTDTQYFGPGTRLTVL.

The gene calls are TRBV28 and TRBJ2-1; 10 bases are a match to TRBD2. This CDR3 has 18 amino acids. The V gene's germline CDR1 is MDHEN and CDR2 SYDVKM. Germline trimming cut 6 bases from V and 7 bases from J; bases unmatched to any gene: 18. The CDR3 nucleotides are TGTGCCAGCAGCCCCAGCGGTAGCGGGAGGCTCGTGGGAAATGAGCAGTTCTTC. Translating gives CASSPSGSGRLVGNEQFF.

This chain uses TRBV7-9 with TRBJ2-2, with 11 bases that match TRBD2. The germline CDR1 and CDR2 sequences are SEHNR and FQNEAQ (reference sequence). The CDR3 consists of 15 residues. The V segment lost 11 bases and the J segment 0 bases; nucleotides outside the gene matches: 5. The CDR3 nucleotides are TGTGCCCCCGGGACTAGCGGATCGAACACCGGGGAGCTGTTTTTT. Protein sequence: CAPGTSGSNTGELFF.

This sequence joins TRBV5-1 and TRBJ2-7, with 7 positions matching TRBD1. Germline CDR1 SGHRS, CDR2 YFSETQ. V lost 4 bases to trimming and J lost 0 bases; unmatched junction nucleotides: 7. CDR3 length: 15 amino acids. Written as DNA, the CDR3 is TGCGCCAGCAGCCGATGGGACAGAATCTCCTACGAGCAGTACTTC. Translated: CASSRWDRISYEQYF. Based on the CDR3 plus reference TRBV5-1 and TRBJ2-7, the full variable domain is KAGVTQTPRYLIKTRGQQVTLSCSPISGHRSVSWYQQTPGQGLQFLFEYFSETQRNKGNFPGRFSGRQFSNSRSEMNVSTLELGDSALYLCASSRWDRISYEQYFGPGTRLTVT.

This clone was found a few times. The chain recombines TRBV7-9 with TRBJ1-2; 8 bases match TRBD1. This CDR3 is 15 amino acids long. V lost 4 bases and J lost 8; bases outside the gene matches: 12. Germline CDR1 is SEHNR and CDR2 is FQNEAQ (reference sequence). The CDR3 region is CASSSPQTGELGYTF. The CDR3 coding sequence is TGTGCCAGCAGCTCCCCACAGACAGGGGAGTTAGGCTACACCTTC.

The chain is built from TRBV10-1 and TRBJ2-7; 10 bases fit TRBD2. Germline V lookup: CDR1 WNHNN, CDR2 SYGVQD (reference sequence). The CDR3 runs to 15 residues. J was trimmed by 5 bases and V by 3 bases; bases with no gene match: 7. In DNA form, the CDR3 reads TGCGCCAGCAGTGACCCGACTAGCGGGCGTGACGAGCAGTACTTC. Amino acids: CASSDPTSGRDEQYF.

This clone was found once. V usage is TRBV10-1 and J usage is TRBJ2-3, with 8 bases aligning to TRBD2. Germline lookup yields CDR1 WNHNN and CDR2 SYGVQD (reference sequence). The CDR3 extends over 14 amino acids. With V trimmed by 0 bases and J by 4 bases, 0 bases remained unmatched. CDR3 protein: CASSESRGADTQYF. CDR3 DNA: TGCGCCAGCAGTGAGTCGCGGGGGGCAGATACGCAGTATTTT.